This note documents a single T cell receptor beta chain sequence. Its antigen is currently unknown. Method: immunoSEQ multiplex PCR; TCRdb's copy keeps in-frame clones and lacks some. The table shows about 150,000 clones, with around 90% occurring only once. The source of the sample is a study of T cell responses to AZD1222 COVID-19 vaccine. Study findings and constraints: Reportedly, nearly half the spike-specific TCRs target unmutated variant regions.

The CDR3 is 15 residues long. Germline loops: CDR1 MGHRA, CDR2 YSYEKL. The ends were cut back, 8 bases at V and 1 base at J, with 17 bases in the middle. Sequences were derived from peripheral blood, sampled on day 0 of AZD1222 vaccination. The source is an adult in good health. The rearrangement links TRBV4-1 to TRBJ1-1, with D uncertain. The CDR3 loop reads CASGFSGKGNTEAFF. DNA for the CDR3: TGCGCCAGCGGTTTTTCGGGGAAAGGGAACACTGAAGCTTTCTTT.